This TCR beta chain was retrieved from a study of blood T cell repertoires in COVID-19. Living in roughly 23 US areas, the participants were between about 18 and 90 years of age. In the original analysis: Reference gene primers were amplified, and this amplification served to estimate nucleated cell counts. TCRdb's table, derived via immunoSEQ multiplex PCR, lists solely in-frame clones and lacks some. V, J and clone size derive from that table, while D and trimming were established from the DNA sequence. The data contain 150,000 to 180,000 clones, approximately 79% of them singletons. This clone was seen a handful of times. The sequenced sample consisted of PBMCs or T cells enriched from blood (not recorded which). The sequence was collected from a man aged 45 to 65 who had recovered from COVID-19.

CDR3 coding DNA: TGTGCCACCAGCAGAGGTACAGTGAGCGGGAATTCACCCCTCCACTTT. This sequence encodes CATSRGTVSGNSPLHF. The V call is TRBV15, the J call TRBJ1-6; D is ambiguous. V was pared by 1 base and J by 7 bases, with 14 bases between. The CDR3 is 16 residues long. Germline values: CDR1 LNHNV, CDR2 YYDKDF (reference sequence).